Listed here are 30 T cell receptor beta chains from one sample, sequenced in a study of control samples from healthy donors and cancer patients (dated by TCRdb to 2020 to 2022). Receptor libraries were prepared by the immunoSEQ multiplex PCR assay. Held by TCRdb, this immuneACCESS table contains in-frame sequences only and omits some clones. Under half of the omission traces to an unresolved V gene where checked; the cause of the rest is unknown. For this sample there are some 250,000 clones; around 79% appear just once. The ten largest clones capture less than 15% of the sample. The specimen sequenced was PBMCs. Receptors were obtained from an older woman with lung cancer.

The rearrangement uses TRBV27 and TRBJ2-1; D is perhaps TRBD2 (5 bases). The germline V gene encodes CDR1 MNHEY and CDR2 SMNVEV (reference sequence). Trimming took 5 bases from V and 3 from J, leaving 14 bases between them. The CDR3 loop spans 15 amino acids. For the CDR3, the DNA is TGTGCCAGCAGTCGTGATGGGAGTGGCTACAATGAGCAGTTCTTC. Its protein is CASSRDGSGYNEQFF.

The chain has TRBV6-6 and TRBJ2-3; TRBD1 might be the D (5 bases). The CDR3 sequence is 16 residues long. Trimming left V 6 bases short and J 0 bases short, with 16 bases between. Per germline, CDR1 MNHNY and CDR2 SVGAGI (reference sequence). In DNA form, the CDR3 reads TGTGCCAGCAGCGAGCTAGGGGTCTCTAGCACAGATACGCAGTATTTT. It is translated as CASSELGVSSTDTQYF.

On this clone itself: Other DNA sequences from this sample encode an identical CDR3 as well. The gene calls are TRBV5-1 and TRBJ2-5; D might be TRBD1 (6 bases). V gave up 4 bases and J gave up 2 bases, with 12 bases separating them. There are 14 residues in the CDR3. Germline V gene sequence: CDR1 SGHRS, CDR2 YFSETQ. CDR3 loop: CASSPGTPQETQYF. The CDR3 nucleotides are TGCGCCAGCAGCCCGGGGACACCGCAAGAGACCCAGTACTTC.

The CDR3 DNA reads TGTGCCAGCAGTGAAGGGGGGGATCAGCCCCAGCATTTT. Encoded protein: CASSEGGDQPQHF. V is TRBV2 and J is TRBJ1-5; TRBD1 is a possible D gene (5 bases). Per the germline V gene, CDR1 is SNHLY and CDR2 is FYNNEI. Trimming left V 1 base short and J 5 bases short, with 6 bases between. The CDR3 extends over 13 amino acids.

The chain combines TRBV7-2 with TRBJ1-2; D possibly corresponds to TRBD1 (5 bases). V was trimmed by 1 base and J by 4 bases, leaving 10 bases between them. Per germline, CDR1 SGHTA and CDR2 FQGNSA. The CDR3 is 14 residues long. The CDR3 DNA sequence: TGTGCCAGCAGCTTAGGTACAGGTCCCTATGGCTACACCTTC. This translates into CASSLGTGPYGYTF.

This clone was seen more than once but under ten times. The chain couples TRBV6-2 or TRBV6-3 to TRBJ1-5, with D possibly TRBD1 on 5 matching bases. Germline CDR1 and CDR2: MNHEY and SVGEGT. The CDR3 contains 13 residues. The V end was cut by 4 bases, the J end by 1 base, with 5 bases between. The CDR3 sequence: CASSWGSNQPQHF. Written as DNA, the CDR3 is TGTGCCAGCAGTTGGGGGAGCAATCAGCCCCAGCATTTT.

J is TRBJ1-1 and V is TRBV28; possible D gene TRBD1, 5 bases. The V gene's germline CDR1 is MDHEN and CDR2 SYDVKM. V was trimmed by 10 bases and J by 1 base, leaving 22 bases between them. CDR3 size: 16 residues. The CDR3 nucleotides read TGTGCCACCAGGTCGGGTGGGGCCCCGAGGAACACTGAAGCTTTCTTT. This encodes CATRSGGAPRNTEAFF.

The genes are TRBV5-5 and TRBJ2-3; D uncertain. The CDR3 has 13 residues. In germline, CDR1 is SGHKS, CDR2 YYEKEE (reference sequence). V was pared by 0 bases and J by 10 bases, with 12 bases between. CDR3 sequence: CASSLDSTWAQYF. For the CDR3, the DNA is TGTGCCAGCAGCTTGGATTCAACCTGGGCGCAGTATTTT.

This rearrangement joins TRBV5-1 to TRBJ2-7; 8 bases line up with TRBD1. V was clipped by 0 bases and J by 6 bases; unmatched bases: 5. Germline loops: CDR1 SGHRS, CDR2 YFSETQ. The CDR3 length is 14 residues. As DNA, the CDR3 is TGCGCCAGCAGCTTGGAGGACGGGACAGGCGAGCAGTACTTC. Translated, it gives CASSLEDGTGEQYF.

This chain connects TRBV14 to TRBJ1-3; D not resolved. Germline V lookup: CDR1 SGHDN, CDR2 FVKESK. CDR3 length equals 16 residues. Between the trimmed V and J ends, which lost 1 base and 0 bases, there was a span of 10 bases. The CDR3: CASSQVFPSSGNTIYF. Here the CDR3 DNA reads TGTGCCAGCAGCCAAGTCTTCCCGTCCTCTGGAAACACCATATATTTT.

This chain joins TRBV2 and TRBJ2-2; D not resolved. This CDR3 has 14 residues. The V end was cut by 3 bases, the J end by 4 bases, with 9 bases between. Germline V gives CDR1 SNHLY, CDR2 FYNNEI. CDR3 DNA sequence: TGTGCCAGCAGTGAGGTCTTCGGCACCGGGGAGCTGTTTTTT. Amino acid sequence: CASSEVFGTGELFF.

The chain links TRBV7-2 to TRBJ2-7; either TRBD1 or TRBD2 may fit D (5 bases each). This CDR3 is built from 14 residues. V lost 2 bases and J lost 0, with 8 bases in between. Germline-derived CDR1 and CDR2 are SGHTA and FQGNSA. For the CDR3, the DNA is TGTGCCAGCAGCTTATGGGGGAGCTCCTACGAGCAGTACTTC. It codes for CASSLWGSSYEQYF.

The chain has TRBV25-1 and TRBJ1-4; 9 nucleotides line up with TRBD1. V was pared by 3 bases and J by 10 bases, with 6 bases of the junction left unmatched. The CDR3 is 14 amino acids. Germline CDR1 MGHDK, CDR2 SYGVNS. The CDR3 is CASSEGGQGGKLFF. In DNA form, the CDR3 reads TGTGCCAGCAGTGAGGGGGGACAGGGTGGAAAACTGTTTTTT.

A word on this clone: One junction end disagrees with the germline gene, perhaps due to a read error. The genes are TRBV3-1 (or the pseudogene TRBV3-2) and TRBJ2-7; D gene uncertain. The CDR3 runs to 12 residues. Germline V CDR1 and CDR2: LGHDT, YNNKEL (reference sequence). CDR3 sequence (DNA): TGTGCCAGCAGCCAAGACGACTCCTCCCTTCGCTTC. Translation: CASSQDDSSLRF.

This chain connects TRBV5-4 to TRBJ2-7, with unresolved D. The CDR3 runs to 12 residues. Germline assignment: CDR1 SGHNT and CDR2 YYREEE (reference sequence). The ends were cut back, 4 bases at V and 0 bases at J, with 5 bases in the middle. For the CDR3, the DNA is TGTGCCAGCAGCATAGACTCCTACGAGCAGTACTTC. Amino acid sequence: CASSIDSYEQYF.

A word on this clone: Distinct nucleotide sequences in the sample also encode this CDR3. The V and J genes are TRBV9 and TRBJ1-2; the D gene is possibly TRBD1 (5 bases). The CDR3 has 14 amino acids. V lost 0 bases to trimming and J lost 2 bases, with 8 bases between them. Per germline, CDR1 SGDLS and CDR2 YYNGEE. CDR3 amino acids: CASSVGGANYGYTF. CDR3 DNA: TGTGCCAGCAGCGTAGGTGGGGCGAACTATGGCTACACCTTC.

The chain recombines TRBV5-1 with TRBJ1-3; D gene ambiguous. Germline V gene lookup returns CDR1 SGHRS and CDR2 YFSETQ. This CDR3 has 15 residues. The V end was cut by 0 bases, the J end by 4 bases, with 11 bases between. The CDR3 sequence: CASSLAGVSGNTIYF. The CDR3 nucleotides read TGCGCCAGCAGCTTGGCGGGCGTATCGGGAAACACCATATATTTT.

This clone was recorded many times. This rearrangement joins TRBV10-3 to TRBJ2-1; perhaps D is TRBD1 or TRBD2 (6 bases each). Deletions cut 0 bases from V and 2 bases from J, with 14 bases between. Germline lookup yields CDR1 ENHRY and CDR2 SYGVKD. The CDR3 extends over 17 amino acids. The CDR3 DNA is TGTGCCATCAGTGAGTCGGAGGAGGGGACAACCTACAATGAGCAGTTCTTC. Residues: CAISESEEGTTYNEQFF.

The rearrangement uses TRBV5-1 and TRBJ1-1, with a tentative D call TRBD1 (5 bases). Trimming pared 2 bases from V and 0 bases from J, leaving 14 bases between. This CDR3 region has 16 residues. CDR1 SGHRS and CDR2 YFSETQ come from the germline V gene. CDR3 nucleotides: TGCGCCAGCAGCTTCGACAGTCCGGGGGTGAACACTGAAGCTTTCTTT. Its translation: CASSFDSPGVNTEAFF.

The chain couples TRBV28 to TRBJ1-2; TRBD1 might be the D (5 bases). CDR1 MDHEN and CDR2 SYDVKM come from the germline V gene. V was trimmed by 6 bases and J by 2 bases, leaving 19 bases between them. CDR3 size: 16 residues. CDR3 nucleotide sequence: TGTGCCAGCAGACACACCCTCGGGGGAGAAAACTATGGCTACACCTTC. This gives the protein CASRHTLGGENYGYTF.

The gene calls are TRBV2 and TRBJ2-2; a possible D gene is TRBD1 (5 bases). Trimming took off 6 bases at V and 1 base at J, with 9 bases between the two ends. The CDR3 is 14 residues long. Germline CDR1 and CDR2: SNHLY and FYNNEI. The CDR3 protein is CASRHRRNTGELFF. The CDR3 nucleotides are TGTGCCAGCAGGCACAGGAGGAACACCGGGGAGCTGTTTTTT.

V is TRBV5-8 and J is TRBJ2-5; 8 nucleotides agree with TRBD1. The CDR3 has 14 amino acids. V lost 5 bases, J lost 5 bases, and 8 bases stayed unmatched. The germline V gene encodes CDR1 SGHTS and CDR2 YDEGEE. In DNA, the CDR3 is TGTGCCAGCAGGACCAGGACAGGGAGGGAGACCCAGTACTTC. Encoded protein: CASRTRTGRETQYF.

The chain links TRBV10-3 to TRBJ2-7; 8 bases agree with TRBD1. The CDR3 covers 19 residues. J gave up 0 bases and V 2 bases, and 15 bases lay outside the gene matches. CDR1 ENHRY and CDR2 SYGVKD come from the germline V gene. In DNA form, the CDR3 reads TGTGCCATCAGTGAGGGAGAGTGGGGGACAGGCCGAAGCTCCTACGAGCAGTACTTC. This gives the protein CAISEGEWGTGRSSYEQYF.

V is TRBV28 and J is TRBJ2-3; 10 positions match TRBD2. Germline-derived CDR1 and CDR2 are MDHEN and SYDVKM. With 10 bases clipped from V and 6 bases from J, the junction kept 13 bases outside the gene matches. The CDR3 consists of 15 residues. CDR3 residues: CATLLAGAGGDTQYF. DNA of the CDR3: TGTGCCACCCTTCTAGCGGGAGCGGGAGGGGATACGCAGTATTTT.

The chain joins TRBV7-6 to TRBJ2-3, with D perhaps TRBD1 (6 bases). This CDR3 has 15 residues. Trimming removed 4 bases at V and 0 bases at J, with 11 bases between. The germline V gene has CDR1 SGHVS and CDR2 FNYEAQ. CDR3 bases: TGTGCCAGCAGCTCCTGGACAGCCAGCACAGATACGCAGTATTTT. Translated: CASSSWTASTDTQYF.

The rearrangement joins TRBV2 to TRBJ1-4; D is possibly TRBD1 (5 bases). The CDR3 runs to 15 residues. Germline V gene lookup returns CDR1 SNHLY and CDR2 FYNNEI. The germline V and J ends were trimmed by 7 bases and 5 bases, with 17 bases remaining between them. The CDR3 bases are TGTGCCAGCAATAGGGGCGGGGCCTTGAATGAAAAACTGTTTTTT. It translates to CASNRGGALNEKLFF.

The chain uses TRBV10-3 and TRBJ1-1, with 10 bases identical to TRBD1. The CDR3 length is 15 residues. The ends lost 10 bases at V and 4 bases at J; junction bases unmatched: 12. In germline, CDR1 is ENHRY, CDR2 SYGVKD. CDR3 protein: CATKGGTGAGTEAFF. DNA for the CDR3: TGTGCCACCAAGGGCGGGACAGGGGCGGGCACTGAAGCTTTCTTT.

The chain couples TRBV19 to TRBJ1-5; TRBD1 is a possible D gene (5 bases). Germline V gene sequence: CDR1 LNHDA, CDR2 SQIVND (reference sequence). The CDR3 extends over 15 amino acids. V shed 5 bases and J shed 0 bases, with 11 bases lying between them. The CDR3 here is CASSEGVYSNQPQHF. CDR3 in DNA: TGTGCCAGTAGTGAAGGGGTCTATAGCAATCAGCCCCAGCATTTT. The full variable domain, in which reference TRBV19 and TRBJ1-5 provide the parts outside the CDR3, is DGGITQSPKYLFRKEGQNVTLSCEQNLNHDAMYWYRQDPGQGLRLIYYSQIVNDFQKGDIAEGYSVSREKKESFPLTVTSAQKNPTAFYLCASSEGVYSNQPQHFGDGTRLSIL.

This clone has just a few counts. The chain combines TRBV5-4 with TRBJ2-1; TRBD2 matches 8 bases. In germline, CDR1 is SGHNT, CDR2 YYREEE (reference sequence). Trimming removed 0 bases from V and 9 bases from J; junction bases left unmatched: 8. This CDR3 has 15 residues. The CDR3 nucleotides read TGTGCCAGCAGCTTGGAAAGCGGGGGAGCTGGTGAGCAGTTCTTC. It is translated as CASSLESGGAGEQFF.

This clone turned up a few times. The J gene is TRBJ2-1, the V gene TRBV5-1; perhaps TRBD1 as D (5 bases). The CDR3 totals 15 residues. Trimming shortened V by 0 bases and J by 0 bases, and 7 bases separated the two germline ends. Germline V gene sequence: CDR1 SGHRS, CDR2 YFSETQ. The CDR3 is CASSLAQASYNEQFF. Here the CDR3 DNA reads TGCGCCAGCAGCTTGGCACAGGCCTCCTACAATGAGCAGTTCTTC.